This entry lists 18 T cell receptor beta chains sequenced from one sample in a study of neurological immune-mediated disorders. MiXCR, run by TCRdb on the 5' RACE reads, gives a single entry per CDR3 protein. Among about 55,000 distinct CDR3 sequences, 4.2% were seen once, and the ten largest hold about 3.1%. Source material: PBMCs. Receptors were obtained from a man aged 50-59 years with multiple sclerosis.

This clonotype was counted ten times or more. The V call is TRBV29-1, the J call TRBJ2-7; D is possibly TRBD2 (6 bases). Germline CDR1 and CDR2: SQVTM and ANQGSEA. The CDR3 covers 12 residues. V dropped 4 bases and J dropped 3 bases, with 10 bases sitting between them. CDR3 nucleotides: TGCAGCGTTGGATGGGGGGACTACGAGCAGTACTTC. This sequence encodes CSVGWGDYEQYF.

This clonotype has a count of ten or more. The V gene is TRBV5-1, the J gene TRBJ2-3; 7 bases match TRBD1. The V segment lost 5 bases and the J segment 0 bases; nucleotides outside the gene matches: 9. The CDR3 runs 16 residues. Looked up from germline, CDR1 is SGHRS and CDR2 is YFSETQ. As DNA, the CDR3 is TGCGCCAGCAGTTACAGGACAGGAGAAAGCACAGATACGCAGTATTTT. Translating gives CASSYRTGESTDTQYF.

This clonotype has at least ten counts. This chain uses TRBV20-1 with TRBJ1-5, with TRBD1 as a possible D gene (6 bases). This CDR3 comprises 14 residues. Germline CDR1 is DFQATT and CDR2 is SNEGSKA (reference sequence). Deletions cut 3 bases from V and 2 bases from J, with 11 bases between. CDR3 region: CSASRGGGNQPQHF. CDR3 coding DNA: TGCAGTGCTAGCAGAGGGGGTGGCAATCAGCCCCAGCATTTT.

This clonotype was counted many times. The V call is TRBV15, the J call TRBJ2-7, with D unresolved. Trimming stripped 0 bases from V and 6 bases from J, with 12 bases between. This CDR3 contains 14 residues. Germline assignment: CDR1 LNHNV and CDR2 YYDKDF (reference sequence). Here the CDR3 DNA reads TGTGCCACCAGCAGAGAAATTAGCTCGCTCGAGCAGTACTTC. It yields the protein CATSREISSLEQYF.

There are many counts of this clonotype. This rearrangement joins TRBV7-2 to TRBJ1-5; 7 positions match TRBD1. In germline, CDR1 is SGHTA, CDR2 FQGNSA. Losses at the gene ends were 6 bases for V and 5 bases for J; bases not matched to a gene: 7. CDR3 size: 14 residues. The CDR3 DNA follows: TGTGCCAGCAGTCAAGGACAGGATGATCAGCCCCAGCATTTT. This gives the protein CASSQGQDDQPQHF.

This clonotype was picked up many times. An end of the junction differs from the germline gene, which may be a read error. V is TRBV29-1 and J is TRBJ1-5, with a possible D match to TRBD1 (5 bases). The germline V gene has CDR1 SQVTM and CDR2 ANQGSEA. The CDR3 sequence is 13 residues long. The CDR3 DNA sequence: TGCAGCGTTGGAAGGGGCGTTGGTCAGCCCCAGAATTTT. It codes for CSVGRGVGQPQNF.

This clonotype was observed many times. The chain recombines TRBV5-1 with TRBJ2-1, with no clear D. The CDR3 length is 14 residues. V was shortened by 2 bases and J by 8 bases, with 14 bases between the two germline ends. Germline V gene data show CDR1 as SGHRS and CDR2 as YFSETQ. The CDR3 spells CASSFSPKWHEQFF. The CDR3 DNA reads as TGCGCCAGCAGCTTTTCCCCCAAGTGGCATGAGCAGTTCTTC.

This clonotype occurred many times. This rearrangement joins TRBV5-1 to TRBJ2-5, with D possibly matching TRBD1 (6 bases). The germline CDR1 and CDR2 sequences are SGHRS and YFSETQ. V gave up 0 bases and J gave up 10 bases, with 16 bases separating them. The CDR3 consists of 14 residues. For the CDR3, the DNA is TGCGCCAGCAGCTTGGGACAGGACCCAAAGGTCCAGTACTTC. Amino acids: CASSLGQDPKVQYF.

In the case of this clonotype: Relative to the germline gene, one junction end is altered; a read error may explain this. The rearrangement links TRBV20-1 to TRBJ1-5; TRBD1 might be the D (6 bases). The CDR3 covers 13 residues. The germline V gene encodes CDR1 DFQATT and CDR2 SNEGSKA (reference sequence). The CDR3: CSAEQGSNQPQNF. CDR3 nucleotides: TGCAGTGCCGAACAGGGTAGCAATCAGCCCCAGAATTTT.

The chain employs TRBV28 and TRBJ2-2, with D possibly TRBD2 on 6 matching bases. Trimming took 3 bases from V and 1 from J, leaving 9 bases between them. In germline, CDR1 is MDHEN, CDR2 SYDVKM. CDR3 length equals 15 residues. Here the CDR3 DNA reads TGTGCCAGCAGTTTTGCGGGGAAGAACACCGGGGAGCTGTTTTTT. It is translated as CASSFAGKNTGELFF.

This clonotype was found a few times. The CDR3 region is CASSFSGISGEEQYF. The CDR3 DNA reads as TGTGCCAGCAGCTTCTCCGGGATCAGCGGCGAAGAGCAGTACTTC. This chain connects TRBV7-9 to TRBJ2-7, with a tentative D call TRBD2 (5 bases). The V and J ends lost 3 bases and 7 bases respectively, with 19 bases between them. The CDR3 sequence is 15 residues long. Germline V lookup: CDR1 SEHNR, CDR2 FQNEAQ (reference sequence).

This clonotype has a count of ten or more. V usage is TRBV29-1 and J usage is TRBJ2-1; the D call may be TRBD1 or TRBD2 (5 bases each). Germline loops: CDR1 SQVTM, CDR2 ANQGSEA. With 7 bases removed from V and 7 bases from J, the gap between germline ends came to 14 bases. The CDR3 consists of 12 residues. In nucleotides, the CDR3 is TGCAGCGCCCCGGGGCCCGGGAATGAGCAGTTCTTC. This sequence encodes CSAPGPGNEQFF.

This clonotype has only a few counts. This chain uses TRBV25-1 with TRBJ1-5; 7 bases align to TRBD1. The CDR3 is 16 amino acids. The V segment lost 2 bases and the J segment 5 bases; nucleotides outside the gene matches: 9. Germline CDR1 and CDR2: MGHDK and SYGVNS. CDR3 coding DNA: TGTGCCAGCAGTGAAAGGGCAGGGGGAATTGATCAGCCCCAGCATTTT. Its protein product is CASSERAGGIDQPQHF. The full variable domain, completed using reference TRBV25-1 and TRBJ1-5, is EADIYQTPRYLVIGTGKKITLECSQTMGHDKMYWYQQDPGMELHLIHYSYGVNSTEKGDLSSESTVSRIRTEHFPLTLESARPSHTSQYLCASSERAGGIDQPQHFGDGTRLSIL.

This clonotype showed up many times. This chain joins TRBV28 and TRBJ2-7; D unclear. The ends were cut back, 0 bases at V and 2 bases at J, with 5 bases in the middle. The CDR3 loop spans 13 amino acids. Germline CDR1 and CDR2: MDHEN and SYDVKM. The CDR3: CASSLWVTYEQYF. The DNA of the CDR3 is TGTGCCAGCAGTTTATGGGTAACCTACGAGCAGTACTTC.

This clonotype was observed a handful of times. CDR3 amino acids: CASSFTGDEQYF. For the CDR3, the DNA is TGCGCCAGCAGCTTTACGGGGGACGAGCAGTACTTC. The chain carries TRBV5-1 and TRBJ2-7, with a tentative D call TRBD2 (6 bases). Trimming left V 2 bases short and J 5 bases short, with 8 bases between. Germline V gene data show CDR1 as SGHRS and CDR2 as YFSETQ. The CDR3 runs to 12 residues. Full variable domain (remainder filled in from reference TRBV5-1 and TRBJ2-7): KAGVTQTPRYLIKTRGQQVTLSCSPISGHRSVSWYQQTPGQGLQFLFEYFSETQRNKGNFPGRFSGRQFSNSRSEMNVSTLELGDSALYLCASSFTGDEQYFGPGTRLTVT.

In its sample, this clonotype is medium-sized. J is TRBJ2-5 and V is TRBV20-1; a weak D match, TRBD1 (6 bases). Germline loops: CDR1 DFQATT, CDR2 SNEGSKA (reference sequence). The CDR3 runs to 13 residues. The ends were cut back, 7 bases at V and 7 bases at J, with 19 bases in the middle. CDR3 region: CSEEVRGRRTQYF. Written as DNA, the CDR3 is TGCAGTGAAGAAGTCAGGGGCCGGAGGACCCAGTACTTC.

This clonotype has ten or more counts. This sequence joins TRBV10-2 and TRBJ2-1; D may be TRBD2 (5 bases). Germline V gives CDR1 WSHSY, CDR2 SAAADI. The CDR3 is 17 residues long. Between the trimmed V and J ends, which lost 3 bases and 6 bases, there was a span of 21 bases. The chain's CDR3 is CASSDPLRGSRVNEQFF. For the CDR3, the DNA is TGCGCCAGCAGTGACCCCCTTCGCGGGTCCCGTGTCAATGAGCAGTTCTTC.

The table lists this clonotype with many counts. The CDR3 coding sequence is TGCAGTGCTAGAGACTCGAACACTGAAGCTTTCTTT. This sequence encodes CSARDSNTEAFF. The rearrangement uses TRBV20-1 and TRBJ1-1; unclear D gene. Trimming cost V 0 bases and J 1 base, with 3 bases left between them. The CDR3 covers 12 residues. Germline CDR1 reads DFQATT; CDR2 reads SNEGSKA (reference sequence).